This T cell receptor (beta chain) was sequenced for a study of beta chain features in type 1 diabetes. Study-wide results and limits: The study found moderately but significantly shorter TCRB CDR3s in all four CD4+ subsets of Type 1 diabetes patients. Insertion counts at VDJ junctions were lower in type 1 diabetes patients, who also showed more deletions there. In the patient group, naive, central memory and Treg TCRB repertoires seemed more alike than in the healthy donor group.

CD45RO/CCR7/CD25/CD127/CD95/CD27 staining was used to isolate CD4+ naive, central memory, regulatory and stem cell-like memory cells by sorting. Concerning this clone itself: Its antigen is still unknown.

V was pared by 1 base and J by 5 bases, with 6 bases of the junction left unmatched. This CDR3 spans 16 amino acids. CDR1 and CDR2 from the germline V gene are SNHLY and FYNNEI. Expressed TCRB transcripts got sequenced, as all isolated RNA was reverse transcribed. The study sequenced naive, central memory and regulatory T cell samples to an average of roughly 3.4 million reads. Some clones are missing from TCRdb's copy, which holds only in-frame ones; the method was immunoSEQ multiplex PCR. This table holds 600,000 or so clones, over 10% found once. V gene TRBV2 combines with J gene TRBJ2-2, with 8 bases lining up with TRBD1. Sequenced sample: naive CD4+ T cells from blood. The origin of this receptor is a man aged 25-45 years with type 1 diabetes. CDR3 protein: CASSEGQGAGTGELFF. As DNA, the CDR3 is TGTGCCAGCAGTGAAGGGCAGGGGGCGGGGACCGGGGAGCTGTTTTTT.